These 21 T cell receptor beta chains share one sample of origin, sequenced in a study of blood T cell repertoires in COVID-19. Assay: immunoSEQ multiplex PCR; the TCRdb copy retains only in-frame clones and omits some. The sample includes over 90,000 clones, 81% of them seen just once. The sample comprised peripheral blood. Source of these receptors: a man of 80 years or more with COVID-19, enrolled during active disease.

The rearrangement joins TRBV5-1 to TRBJ1-3, with 9 bases lining up with TRBD1. The CDR3 has 18 amino acids. Looked up from germline, CDR1 is SGHRS and CDR2 is YFSETQ. J was trimmed by 3 bases and V by 3 bases; bases with no gene match: 13. The CDR3 sequence: CASSSRDSGQGDGNTIYF. CDR3 DNA sequence: TGCGCCAGCAGCTCAAGGGATTCGGGACAGGGAGATGGAAACACCATATATTTT.

This clone has a handful of counts. This sequence joins TRBV18 and TRBJ1-4; no clear D. The V end was cut by 3 bases, the J end by 8 bases, with 10 bases between. Germline V gene sequence: CDR1 KGHSH, CDR2 LQKENI. The CDR3 spans 13 residues. As DNA, the CDR3 is TGTGCCAGCTCACCGGAGAGGTGGGAAAAACTGTTTTTT. It translates to CASSPERWEKLFF. Using reference TRBV18 and TRBJ1-4 for the parts outside the CDR3, the full variable domain is NAGVMQNPRHLVRRRGQEARLRCSPMKGHSHVYWYRQLPEEGLKFMVYLQKENIIDESGMPKERFSAEFPKEGPSILRIQQVVRGDSAAYFCASSPERWEKLFFGSGTQLSVL.

The CDR3 bases are TGTGCCAGCAGCGGCCCCAGACAGGGGGTAACAGATACGCAGTATTTT. Encoded protein: CASSGPRQGVTDTQYF. This chain connects TRBV9 to TRBJ2-3, with 9 bases identical to TRBD1. CDR3 length equals 16 residues. Germline loops: CDR1 SGDLS, CDR2 YYNGEE. The V and J ends lost 3 bases and 3 bases, in that order; junction bases with no gene match: 8.

This clone was seen just once. The gene calls are TRBV6-2 or TRBV6-3 and TRBJ1-3; tentative D call: TRBD1 (5 bases). CDR1 and CDR2 from the germline V gene are MNHEY and SVGEGT. The CDR3 runs to 15 residues. V lost 7 bases and J lost 0, with 13 bases in between. CDR3 sequence: CASTPDNGSGNTIYF. CDR3 coding DNA: TGTGCCAGCACCCCGGACAACGGCTCTGGAAACACCATATATTTT.

This clone was seen only once. The chain combines TRBV6-5 with TRBJ2-1; TRBD2 matches 9 bases. The V and J ends lost 7 bases and 2 bases, in that order; junction bases with no gene match: 6. This CDR3 region has 15 residues. In germline, CDR1 is MNHEY, CDR2 SVGAGI. The CDR3 sequence: CASTQTSGAYNEQFF. The CDR3 bases are TGTGCCAGCACCCAGACTAGCGGAGCCTACAATGAGCAGTTCTTC.

The rearrangement uses TRBV28 and TRBJ2-7; TRBD1 might be the D (5 bases). The CDR3 extends over 11 amino acids. Per the germline V gene, CDR1 is MDHEN and CDR2 is SYDVKM. Trimming removed 9 bases from V and 7 bases from J, with 13 bases in between. The CDR3 DNA reads as TGTGCCAGTAAGGGGCCGCGGGAGCAGTACTTC. Translation: CASKGPREQYF.

This sequence joins TRBV27 and TRBJ2-4; 8 bases are shared with TRBD1. The CDR3 has 14 amino acids. Germline V CDR1 and CDR2: MNHEY, SMNVEV (reference sequence). The junction had 5 bases not matched to a gene; V was cut back by 2 bases and J by 8 bases. The CDR3 bases are TGTGCCAGCAGTTTAACCGACAGGGGACACATTCAGTACTTC. The encoded protein is CASSLTDRGHIQYF.

This clone was counted ten times or more. The chain combines TRBV6-2 or TRBV6-3 with TRBJ1-2, with D uncertain. This CDR3 region has 13 residues. Between the trimmed V and J ends, which lost 2 bases and 4 bases, there was a span of 8 bases. Germline CDR1 MNHEY, CDR2 SVGEGT. The CDR3: CASSYQEGYGYTF. CDR3 nucleotides: TGTGCCAGCAGTTACCAGGAGGGCTATGGCTACACCTTC.

This clone was observed a few times. The rearrangement joins TRBV2 to TRBJ2-1; D is possibly TRBD1 (5 bases). This CDR3 comprises 15 residues. V lost 5 bases, J lost 1 base, and 12 bases lay in between. The germline CDR1 and CDR2 sequences are SNHLY and FYNNEI. DNA for the CDR3: TGTGCCAGCAGTTCCGACAGTCCATCCTACAATGAGCAGTTCTTC. It is translated as CASSSDSPSYNEQFF.

V is TRBV10-3 and J is TRBJ1-3; D call uncertain. The CDR3 is 14 residues long. Trimming took off 4 bases at V and 5 bases at J, with 12 bases between the two ends. Germline V lookup: CDR1 ENHRY, CDR2 SYGVKD. CDR3 region: CAISGVTGRNTIYF. In nucleotides, the CDR3 is TGTGCCATCAGTGGGGTTACGGGAAGAAACACCATATATTTT.

The V and J genes are TRBV5-4 and TRBJ1-2, with 7 bases aligning to TRBD1. CDR3 size: 14 residues. Germline loops: CDR1 SGHNT, CDR2 YYREEE (reference sequence). With 4 bases clipped from V and 4 bases from J, the junction kept 7 bases outside the gene matches. The CDR3 sequence is CASSLGQTGYGYTF. Here the CDR3 DNA reads TGTGCCAGCAGCCTGGGACAGACGGGCTATGGCTACACCTTC.

The gene calls are TRBV24-1 and TRBJ2-2; 7 bases are a match to TRBD2. V dropped 5 bases and J dropped 2; count of bases not matched to a gene: 4. CDR1 and CDR2 from the germline V gene are KGHDR and SFDVKD. The CDR3 length is 15 residues. The CDR3 sequence is CATSAPSGNTGELFF. CDR3 sequence (DNA): TGTGCCACCAGTGCTCCTAGCGGAAACACCGGGGAGCTGTTTTTT.

The genes are TRBV29-1 and TRBJ2-7, with 12 bases identical to TRBD1. The CDR3 runs 14 residues. Losses at the gene ends were 4 bases for V and 8 bases for J; bases not matched to a gene: 9. In germline, CDR1 is SQVTM, CDR2 ANQGSEA. CDR3 sequence (DNA): TGCAGCGTTGGTGGGACAGGGGGCGGCGGAAAGCAGTACTTC. It translates to CSVGGTGGGGKQYF.

The gene calls are TRBV28 and TRBJ2-4; D is unresolved. CDR1 MDHEN and CDR2 SYDVKM come from the germline V gene. V lost 4 bases to trimming and J lost 0 bases, with 13 bases between them. The CDR3 contains 16 residues. CDR3 loop: CASSSRLSLAKNIQYF. The CDR3, as DNA: TGTGCCAGCAGTTCCCGACTGTCTCTAGCCAAAAACATTCAGTACTTC.

This chain uses TRBV7-9 with TRBJ1-4; 9 bases fit TRBD1. After removal of 3 bases from V and 10 bases from J, the junction contained 6 bases not matched to a gene. This CDR3 spans 14 amino acids. Germline V gives CDR1 SEHNR, CDR2 FQNEAQ (reference sequence). The CDR3: CASSLGQGHGKLFF. CDR3 bases: TGTGCCAGCAGCTTGGGACAGGGTCATGGAAAACTGTTTTTT. The whole variable domain, filled in from reference TRBV7-9 and TRBJ1-4, reads DTGVSQNPRHKITKRGQNVTFRCDPISEHNRLYWYRQTLGQGPEFLTYFQNEAQLEKSRLLSDRFSAERPKGSFSTLEIQRTEQGDSAMYLCASSLGQGHGKLFFGSGTQLSVL.

The chain has TRBV12-3 or TRBV12-4 and TRBJ1-5; a possible D gene is TRBD1 (5 bases). V lost 8 bases to trimming and J lost 4 bases, with 6 bases between them. The CDR3 totals 11 residues. The CDR3 reads CASGQNQPQHF. Here the CDR3 DNA reads TGTGCCAGCGGACAAAATCAGCCCCAGCATTTT.

The chain has TRBV5-1 and TRBJ2-3; D possibly corresponds to TRBD1 (6 bases). This CDR3 is 15 amino acids long. Germline CDR1 SGHRS, CDR2 YFSETQ. With 3 bases removed from V and 3 bases from J, the gap between germline ends came to 14 bases. The CDR3 reads CASSWPSQGTDTQYF. For the CDR3, the DNA is TGCGCCAGCAGCTGGCCTAGTCAGGGGACAGATACGCAGTATTTT.

The chain carries TRBV19 and TRBJ1-5, with TRBD1 matching 7 bases. Trimming at V came to 3 bases and at J to 1 base, leaving 6 bases not matched to a gene. From germline, CDR1 is LNHDA and CDR2 SQIVND (reference sequence). The CDR3 is made up of 16 amino acids. The CDR3 DNA sequence: TGTGCCAGTAGTATCCGACAGGGTAGGAGCAATCAGCCCCAGCATTTT. Its translation: CASSIRQGRSNQPQHF. Together with reference TRBV19 and TRBJ1-5, the CDR3 gives the full variable domain: DGGITQSPKYLFRKEGQNVTLSCEQNLNHDAMYWYRQDPGQGLRLIYYSQIVNDFQKGDIAEGYSVSREKKESFPLTVTSAQKNPTAFYLCASSIRQGRSNQPQHFGDGTRLSIL.

This clone was seen a few times. The CDR3 region is CASSLIAGRTSGNTIYF. CDR3 bases: TGTGCCAGCAGCTTGATCGCTGGAAGGACTTCTGGAAACACCATATATTTT. The V call is TRBV5-6, the J call TRBJ1-3, with unresolved D. The length of the CDR3 is 17 residues. V lost 1 base, J lost 1 base, and 15 bases lay in between. Germline V gene lookup returns CDR1 SGHDT and CDR2 YYEEEE. The full variable domain, rest sourced from reference TRBV5-6 and TRBJ1-3, is DAGVTQSPTHLIKTRGQQVTLRCSPKSGHDTVSWYQQALGQGPQFIFQYYEEEERQRGNFPDRFSGHQFPNYSSELNVNALLLGDSALYLCASSLIAGRTSGNTIYFGEGSWLTVV.

The chain joins TRBV5-4 to TRBJ1-5; weak D call: TRBD1 (5 bases). V was cut by 2 bases and J by 6 bases, with 18 bases left in between. The CDR3 has 16 residues. CDR1 and CDR2 (germline): SGHNT, YYREEE (reference sequence). Here the CDR3 reads CASSFGGMGPIQPQHF. The CDR3 region has the DNA TGTGCCAGCAGCTTCGGGGGGATGGGTCCAATTCAGCCCCAGCATTTT.

The V and J genes are TRBV18 and TRBJ2-7; a possible D gene is TRBD2 (6 bases). This CDR3 contains 14 residues. Germline-derived CDR1 and CDR2 are KGHSH and LQKENI. V lost 3 bases to trimming and J lost 7 bases, with 16 bases between them. This CDR3 is CASSPIGTGEEQYF. The CDR3 region has the DNA TGTGCCAGCTCACCGATCGGGACGGGGGAAGAGCAGTACTTC.